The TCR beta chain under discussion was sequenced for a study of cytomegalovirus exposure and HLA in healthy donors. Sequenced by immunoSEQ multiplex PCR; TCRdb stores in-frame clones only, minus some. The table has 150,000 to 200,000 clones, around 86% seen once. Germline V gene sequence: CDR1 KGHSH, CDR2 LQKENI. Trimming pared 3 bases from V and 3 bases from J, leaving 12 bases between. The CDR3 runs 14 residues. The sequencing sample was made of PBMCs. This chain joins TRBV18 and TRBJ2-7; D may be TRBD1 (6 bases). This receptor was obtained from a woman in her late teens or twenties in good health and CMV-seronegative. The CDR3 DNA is TGTGCCAGCTCACCCGAGACAGGATTCTACGAGCAGTACTTC. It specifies CASSPETGFYEQYF.